One and the same sample provided the 2 T cell receptor beta chains below, sequenced in a study of blood T cell repertoires in COVID-19 (dated by TCRdb to 2020 to 2022). The library was obtained by the immunoSEQ multiplex PCR assay. The immuneACCESS repertoire file appears here via TCRdb, limited to in-frame rearrangements. These files lack a portion of the clones; in checked studies, under half of the deficit traces to unresolved V genes, and the cause of the others is not known. This sample has about 110,000 clones in its table, and around 91% of those were observed once. The ten largest clones add up to around 32% of the sample. Source material: peripheral blood. The origin of the receptors is a woman aged 80 or over with acute or convalescent COVID-19.

The V and J genes are TRBV10-3 and TRBJ2-5; possibly TRBD2 for D (5 bases). The CDR3 covers 13 residues. Between the trimmed V and J ends, which lost 4 bases and 5 bases, there was a span of 11 bases. Germline CDR1 is ENHRY and CDR2 is SYGVKD. DNA of the CDR3: TGTGCCATCAGTGTCGGGGTAGGGGAGACCCAGTACTTC. It is translated as CAISVGVGETQYF.

The chain joins TRBV2 to TRBJ2-7, with D hard to call. The CDR3 has 13 amino acids. Trimming cost V 7 bases and J 0 bases, with 10 bases left between them. Germline V CDR1 and CDR2: SNHLY, FYNNEI. In DNA, the CDR3 is TGTGCCAGCAAAGACACCAACTCCTACGAGCAGTACTTC. It specifies CASKDTNSYEQYF. The whole variable domain, filled in from reference TRBV2 and TRBJ2-7, reads EPEVTQTPSHQVTQMGQEVILRCVPISNHLYFYWYRQILGQKVEFLVSFYNNEISEKSEIFDDQFSVERPDGSNFTLKIRSTKLEDSAMYFCASKDTNSYEQYFGPGTRLTVT.